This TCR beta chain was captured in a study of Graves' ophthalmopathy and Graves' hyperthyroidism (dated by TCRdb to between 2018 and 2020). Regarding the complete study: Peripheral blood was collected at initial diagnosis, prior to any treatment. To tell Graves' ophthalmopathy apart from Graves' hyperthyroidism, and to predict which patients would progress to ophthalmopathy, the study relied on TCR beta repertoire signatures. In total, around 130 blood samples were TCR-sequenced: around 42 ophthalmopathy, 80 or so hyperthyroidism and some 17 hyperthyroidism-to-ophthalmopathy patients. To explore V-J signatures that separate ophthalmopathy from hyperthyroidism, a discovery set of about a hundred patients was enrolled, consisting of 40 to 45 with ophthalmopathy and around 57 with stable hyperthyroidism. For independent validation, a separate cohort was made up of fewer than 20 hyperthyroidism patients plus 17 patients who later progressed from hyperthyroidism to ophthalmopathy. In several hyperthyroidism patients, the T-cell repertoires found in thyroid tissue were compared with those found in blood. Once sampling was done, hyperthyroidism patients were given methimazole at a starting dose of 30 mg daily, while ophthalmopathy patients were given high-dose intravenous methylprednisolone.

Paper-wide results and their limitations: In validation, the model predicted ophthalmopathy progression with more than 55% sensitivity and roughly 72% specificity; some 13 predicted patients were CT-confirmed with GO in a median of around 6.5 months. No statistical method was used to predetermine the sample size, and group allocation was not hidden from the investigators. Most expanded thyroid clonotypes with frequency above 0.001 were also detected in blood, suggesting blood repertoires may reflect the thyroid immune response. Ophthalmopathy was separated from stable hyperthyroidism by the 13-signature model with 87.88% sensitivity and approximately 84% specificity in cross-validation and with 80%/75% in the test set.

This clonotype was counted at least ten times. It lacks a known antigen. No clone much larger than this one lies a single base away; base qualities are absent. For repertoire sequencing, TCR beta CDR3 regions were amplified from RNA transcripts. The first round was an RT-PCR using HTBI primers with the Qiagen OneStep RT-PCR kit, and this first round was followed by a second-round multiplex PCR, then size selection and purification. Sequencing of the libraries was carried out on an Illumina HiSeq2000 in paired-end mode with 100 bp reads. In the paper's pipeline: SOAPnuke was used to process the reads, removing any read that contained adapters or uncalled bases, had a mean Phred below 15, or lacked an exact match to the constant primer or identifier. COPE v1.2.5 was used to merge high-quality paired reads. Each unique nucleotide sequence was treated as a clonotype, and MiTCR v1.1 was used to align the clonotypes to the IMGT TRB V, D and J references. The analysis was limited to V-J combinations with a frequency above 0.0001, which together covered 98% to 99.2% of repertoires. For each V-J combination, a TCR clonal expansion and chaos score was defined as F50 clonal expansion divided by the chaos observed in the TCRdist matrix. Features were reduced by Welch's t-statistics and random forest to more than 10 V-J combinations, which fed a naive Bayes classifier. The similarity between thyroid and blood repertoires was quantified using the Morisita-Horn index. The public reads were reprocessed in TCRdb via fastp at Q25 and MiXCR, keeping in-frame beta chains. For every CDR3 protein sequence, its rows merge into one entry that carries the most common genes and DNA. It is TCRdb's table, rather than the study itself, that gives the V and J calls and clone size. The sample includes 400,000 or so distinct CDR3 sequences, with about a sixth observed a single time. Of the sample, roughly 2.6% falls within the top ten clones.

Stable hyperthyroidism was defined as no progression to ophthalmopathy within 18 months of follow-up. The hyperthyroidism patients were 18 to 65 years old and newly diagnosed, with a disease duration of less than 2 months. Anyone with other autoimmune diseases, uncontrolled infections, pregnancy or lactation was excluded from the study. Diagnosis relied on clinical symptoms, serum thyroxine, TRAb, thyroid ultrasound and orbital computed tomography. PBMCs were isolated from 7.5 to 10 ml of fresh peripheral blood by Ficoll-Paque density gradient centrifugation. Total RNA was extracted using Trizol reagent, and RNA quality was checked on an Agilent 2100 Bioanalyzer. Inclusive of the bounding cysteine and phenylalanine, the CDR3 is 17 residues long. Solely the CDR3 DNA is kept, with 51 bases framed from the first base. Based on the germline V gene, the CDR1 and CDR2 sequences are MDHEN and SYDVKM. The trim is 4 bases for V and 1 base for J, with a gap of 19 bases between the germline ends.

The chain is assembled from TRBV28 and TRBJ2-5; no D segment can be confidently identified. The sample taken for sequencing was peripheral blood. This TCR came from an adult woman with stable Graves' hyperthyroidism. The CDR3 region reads CASSSIAPRSSQETQYF. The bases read TGTGCCAGCAGTTCTATAGCTCCAAGGAGTAGCCAAGAGACCCAGTACTTC.